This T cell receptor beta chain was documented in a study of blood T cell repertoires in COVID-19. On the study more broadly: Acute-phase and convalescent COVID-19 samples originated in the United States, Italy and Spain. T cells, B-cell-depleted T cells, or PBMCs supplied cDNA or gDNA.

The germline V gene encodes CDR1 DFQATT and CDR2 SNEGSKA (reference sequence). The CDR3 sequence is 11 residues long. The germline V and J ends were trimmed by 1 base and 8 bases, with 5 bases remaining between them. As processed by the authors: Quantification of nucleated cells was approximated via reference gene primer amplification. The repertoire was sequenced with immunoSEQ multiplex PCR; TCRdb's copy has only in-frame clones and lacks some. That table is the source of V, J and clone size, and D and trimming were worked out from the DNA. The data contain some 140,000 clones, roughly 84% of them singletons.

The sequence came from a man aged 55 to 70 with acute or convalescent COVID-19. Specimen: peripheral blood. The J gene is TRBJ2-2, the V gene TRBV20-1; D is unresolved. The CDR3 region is CSARVRGELFF. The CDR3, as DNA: TGCAGTGCTAGAGTGAGGGGGGAGCTGTTTTTT.